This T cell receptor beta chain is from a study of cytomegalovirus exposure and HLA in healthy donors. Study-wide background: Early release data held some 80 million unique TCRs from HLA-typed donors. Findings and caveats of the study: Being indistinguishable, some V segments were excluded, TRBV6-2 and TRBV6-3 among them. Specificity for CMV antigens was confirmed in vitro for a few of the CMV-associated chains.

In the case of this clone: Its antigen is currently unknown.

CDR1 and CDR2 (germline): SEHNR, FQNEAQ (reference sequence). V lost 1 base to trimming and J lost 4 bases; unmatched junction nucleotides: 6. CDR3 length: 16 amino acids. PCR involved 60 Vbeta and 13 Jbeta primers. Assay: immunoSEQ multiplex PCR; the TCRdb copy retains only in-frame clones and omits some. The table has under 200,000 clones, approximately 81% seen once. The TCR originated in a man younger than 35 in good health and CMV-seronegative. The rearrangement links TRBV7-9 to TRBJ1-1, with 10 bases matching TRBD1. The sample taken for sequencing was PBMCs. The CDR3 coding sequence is TGTGCCAGCAGCTTAGGCCCCGGGACAGGGGTCACTGAAGCTTTCTTT. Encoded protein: CASSLGPGTGVTEAFF.